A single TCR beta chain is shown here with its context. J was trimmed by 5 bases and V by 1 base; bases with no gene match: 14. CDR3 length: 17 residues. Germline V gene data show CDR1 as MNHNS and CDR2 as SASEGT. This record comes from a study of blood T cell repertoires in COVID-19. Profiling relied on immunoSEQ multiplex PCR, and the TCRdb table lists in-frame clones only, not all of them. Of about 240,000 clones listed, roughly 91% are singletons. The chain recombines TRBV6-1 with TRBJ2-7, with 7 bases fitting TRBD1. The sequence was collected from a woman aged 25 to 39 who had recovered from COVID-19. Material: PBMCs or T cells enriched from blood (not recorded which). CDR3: CASSEGTRAGGVNEQYF. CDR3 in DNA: TGTGCCAGCAGTGAAGGGACGCGGGCAGGGGGTGTCAACGAGCAGTACTTC.